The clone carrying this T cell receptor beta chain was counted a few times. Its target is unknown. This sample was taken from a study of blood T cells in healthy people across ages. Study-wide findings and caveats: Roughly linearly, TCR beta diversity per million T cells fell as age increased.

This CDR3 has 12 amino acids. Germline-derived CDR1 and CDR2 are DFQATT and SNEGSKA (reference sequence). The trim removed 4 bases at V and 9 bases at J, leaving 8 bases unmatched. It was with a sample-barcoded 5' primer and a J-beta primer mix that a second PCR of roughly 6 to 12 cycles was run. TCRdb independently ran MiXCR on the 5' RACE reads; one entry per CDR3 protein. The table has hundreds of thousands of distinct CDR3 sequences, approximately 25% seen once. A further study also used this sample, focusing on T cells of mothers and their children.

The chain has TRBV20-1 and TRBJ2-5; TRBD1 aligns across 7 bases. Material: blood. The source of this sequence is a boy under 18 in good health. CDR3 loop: CSAIPPTGAQYF. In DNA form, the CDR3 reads TGCAGTGCTATACCACCAACAGGGGCCCAGTACTTC.